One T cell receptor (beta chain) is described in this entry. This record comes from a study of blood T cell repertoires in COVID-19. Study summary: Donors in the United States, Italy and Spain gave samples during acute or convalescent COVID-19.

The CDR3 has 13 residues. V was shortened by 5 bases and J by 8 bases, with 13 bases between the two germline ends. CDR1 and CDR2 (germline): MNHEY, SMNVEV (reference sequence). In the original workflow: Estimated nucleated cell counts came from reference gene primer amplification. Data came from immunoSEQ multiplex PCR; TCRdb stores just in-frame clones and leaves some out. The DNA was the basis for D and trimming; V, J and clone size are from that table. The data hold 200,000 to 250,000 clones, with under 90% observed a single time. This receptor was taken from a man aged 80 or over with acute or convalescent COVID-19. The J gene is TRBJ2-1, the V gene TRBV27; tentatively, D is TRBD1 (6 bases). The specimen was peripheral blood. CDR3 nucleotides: TGTGCCAGCAGTCTACAGGGTACCCATGAGCAGTTCTTC. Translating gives CASSLQGTHEQFF.